In its sample, the clone carrying this TCR beta chain was seen once. Its antigen is unidentified. This sample was taken from a study of beta chain features in type 1 diabetes. Germline CDR1 reads DFQATT; CDR2 reads SNEGSKA (reference sequence). The length of the CDR3 is 10 residues. The ends were cut back, 7 bases at V and 5 bases at J, with 9 bases in the middle. Notes on the study in general: All four CD4+ subsets of Type 1 diabetes patients contained TCRB CDR3s that were moderately but significantly shorter.

The sequenced template was cDNA made from the entire isolated RNA. Libraries were prepared by immunoSEQ multiplex PCR; TCRdb keeps only in-frame clonotypes and omits some of them. This sample has more than 250,000 clones, with around 21% found just once. The sequenced material came from naive CD4+ T cells from blood. The receptor was derived from a woman aged 40 to 49 with type 1 diabetes. The chain recombines TRBV20-1 with TRBJ2-7; D unclear. For the CDR3, the DNA is TGCAGTGTCGCGTCTAACGAGCAGTACTTC. It specifies CSVASNEQYF.